The source of this T cell receptor (beta chain) is a study of regulatory T cells in long-lasting Graves disease. Study-level background: Antithyroid drug exposure in newly diagnosed Graves' patients had lasted under 3 months.

The CDR3 has 18 residues. Germline V gives CDR1 LNHDA, CDR2 SQIVND (reference sequence). V lost 4 bases and J lost 4; bases outside the gene matches: 15. CDR3 regions were amplified by Arm-PCR using iRepertoire HTBI primers to build TCR beta libraries. TCRdb re-analysed the multiplex PCR reads in MiXCR, keeping a single row per CDR3 protein. The sample carries roughly 420,000 distinct CDR3 sequences, 13% to 15% recorded once. The time point: newly diagnosed GD, antithyroid drugs for less than 3 months. Generation of the TCR library employed RNA extracted from PBMCs. These sequences were also reported in another study, on T cells in Graves' hyperthyroidism and ophthalmopathy.

Here the sequenced sample was peripheral blood mononuclear cells (PBMCs), taken at new diagnosis, from a patient treated with antithyroid drugs. The source of this sequence is a woman between 50 and 59 years old with Graves disease. This chain uses TRBV19 with TRBJ1-5, with 8 nucleotides matching TRBD1. Written as DNA, the CDR3 is TGTGCCAGTAGTACCCGAGGACAGGGTAACGTTAAAAATCAGCCCCAGCATTTT. It specifies CASSTRGQGNVKNQPQHF.